This T cell receptor (beta chain) emerged from a study of graft-versus-host responses after intestinal transplantation. The method was immunoSEQ multiplex PCR; TCRdb's version includes in-frame clones alone and lacks a portion of them. The sample lists about 97,000 clones, about 93% occurring once. This clone came up once. Its antigen remains unknown. General study findings and limits: Detection of GvH clones occurred in recipient marrow, and some had their first appearance in ileum or blood. Allografts carried high graft-versus-host to host-versus-graft clonal ratios in patients having graft-donor T cell macrochimerism.

Trimming removed 4 bases from V and 0 bases from J; junction bases left unmatched: 6. CDR3 size: 14 residues. Germline assignment: CDR1 SQVTM and CDR2 ANQGSEA. The clonotype was recovered from a human patient who received an intestinal transplant, so some T cells may come from the graft donor. Material: PBMCs, obtained around 450 days after intestinal transplant. V gene TRBV29-1 combines with J gene TRBJ2-7; 7 nucleotides match TRBD2. CDR3 coding DNA: TGCAGCGTTGGTGGGGGGGTAAGCTCCTACGAGCAGTACTTC. Translated: CSVGGGVSSYEQYF.